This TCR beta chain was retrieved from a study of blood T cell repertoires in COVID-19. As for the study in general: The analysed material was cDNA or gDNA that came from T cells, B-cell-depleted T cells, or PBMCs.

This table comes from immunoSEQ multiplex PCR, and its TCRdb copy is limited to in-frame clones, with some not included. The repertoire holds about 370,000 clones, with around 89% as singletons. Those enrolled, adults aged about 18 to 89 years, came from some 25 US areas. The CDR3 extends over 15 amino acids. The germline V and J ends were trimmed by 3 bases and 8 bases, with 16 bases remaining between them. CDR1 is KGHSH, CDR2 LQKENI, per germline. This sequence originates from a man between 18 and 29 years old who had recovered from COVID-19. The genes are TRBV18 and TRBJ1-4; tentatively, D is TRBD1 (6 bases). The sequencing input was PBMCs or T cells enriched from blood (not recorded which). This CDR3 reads CASSPLGTTGEKLFF. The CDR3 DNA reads TGTGCCAGCTCACCCCTCGGGACAACGGGAGAAAAACTGTTTTTT.